The 5 T cell receptor beta chains reported below all come from one sample, sequenced in a study of T cell responses to AZD1222 COVID-19 vaccine. Sequenced by immunoSEQ multiplex PCR; TCRdb stores in-frame clones only, minus some. Here the sample spans approximately 120,000 clones, 75% to 90% being singletons. The sequences come from peripheral blood, collected 28 days after the second AZD1222 dose. The receptors stem from an adult who received the AZD1222 COVID-19 vaccine.

This clone was seen once. The genes are TRBV27 and TRBJ1-6, with no clear D. Trimming removed 2 bases at V and 6 bases at J, with 8 bases between. This CDR3 contains 14 residues. The germline V gene encodes CDR1 MNHEY and CDR2 SMNVEV (reference sequence). CDR3 nucleotides: TGTGCCAGCAGTTTAGGCGGAGCTAATTCACCCCTCCACTTT. Residues: CASSLGGANSPLHF.

The J gene is TRBJ2-5, the V gene TRBV6-1; maybe TRBD1 (7 bases). Germline V gene data show CDR1 as MNHNS and CDR2 as SASEGT. The CDR3 length is 16 residues. Trimming stripped 5 bases from V and 2 bases from J, with 18 bases between. The CDR3 protein is CASSQGRKQGQETQYF. CDR3 nucleotide sequence: TGTGCCAGCAGTCAAGGGAGGAAACAGGGGCAAGAGACCCAGTACTTC.

This chain joins TRBV5-1 and TRBJ2-5; no reliable D call. V lost 4 bases and J 5 bases, leaving 12 bases between the germline ends. The length of the CDR3 is 13 residues. CDR1 SGHRS and CDR2 YFSETQ come from the germline V gene. CDR3 protein: CASSIRFGETQYF. CDR3 DNA sequence: TGCGCCAGCAGCATAAGGTTCGGGGAGACCCAGTACTTC.

The chain links TRBV12-3 or TRBV12-4 to TRBJ1-1; a possible D gene is TRBD1 (5 bases). The CDR3 contains 11 residues. Between the trimmed V and J ends, which lost 4 bases and 12 bases, there was a span of 12 bases. The CDR3 is CASSSRRVPFF. Written as DNA, the CDR3 is TGTGCCAGCAGTTCCCGCAGGGTACCTTTCTTT.

This clone was seen a single time. The J gene is TRBJ2-6, the V gene TRBV19, with D possibly TRBD1 on 6 matching bases. Trimming shortened V by 1 base and J by 3 bases, and 16 bases separated the two germline ends. CDR3 length: 18 residues. Germline-derived CDR1 and CDR2 are LNHDA and SQIVND (reference sequence). CDR3 protein: CASSIGFTTGFGANVLTF. The DNA of the CDR3 is TGTGCCAGTAGTATAGGATTTACCACAGGGTTTGGGGCCAACGTCCTGACTTTC.